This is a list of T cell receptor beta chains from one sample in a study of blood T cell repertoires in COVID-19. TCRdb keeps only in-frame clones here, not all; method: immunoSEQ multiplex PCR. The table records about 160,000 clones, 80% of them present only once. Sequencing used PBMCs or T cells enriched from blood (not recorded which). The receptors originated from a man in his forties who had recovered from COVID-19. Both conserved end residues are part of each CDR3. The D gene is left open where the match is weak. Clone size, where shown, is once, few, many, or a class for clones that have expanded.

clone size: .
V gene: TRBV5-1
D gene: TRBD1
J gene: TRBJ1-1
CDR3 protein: CASSSGQAATEAFF
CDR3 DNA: TGCGCCAGCAGCTCGGGACAGGCCGCAACTGAAGCTTTCTTT

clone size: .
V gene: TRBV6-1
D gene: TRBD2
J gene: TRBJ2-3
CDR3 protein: CASSEGLAADTQYF
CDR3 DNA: TGTGCCAGCAGTGAAGGACTAGCAGCAGATACGCAGTATTTT

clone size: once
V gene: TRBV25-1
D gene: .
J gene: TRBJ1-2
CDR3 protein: CASSEVKGERSYGYTF
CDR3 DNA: TGTGCCAGCAGTGAGGTAAAAGGTGAACGGAGCTATGGCTACACCTTC

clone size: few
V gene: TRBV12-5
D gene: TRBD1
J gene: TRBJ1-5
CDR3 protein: CASGTTGGAGQPQHF
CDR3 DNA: TGTGCTAGTGGAACCACAGGGGGCGCAGGACAGCCCCAGCATTTT

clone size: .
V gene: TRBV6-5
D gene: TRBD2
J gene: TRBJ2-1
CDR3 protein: CASSYVSSSGVKSFF
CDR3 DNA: TGTGCCAGCAGTTATGTCTCGTCTAGCGGGGTCAAGTCGTTCTTC

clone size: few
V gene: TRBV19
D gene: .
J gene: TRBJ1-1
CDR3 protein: CASSMARMNTEAFF
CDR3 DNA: TGTGCCAGTAGTATGGCCAGGATGAACACTGAAGCTTTCTTT

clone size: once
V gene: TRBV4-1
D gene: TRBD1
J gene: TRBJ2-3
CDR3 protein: CASSLRTGVRDTQYF
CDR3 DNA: TGCGCCAGCAGCCTCAGGACAGGGGTGAGAGATACGCAGTATTTT

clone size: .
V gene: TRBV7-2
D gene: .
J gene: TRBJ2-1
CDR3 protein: CASTASSYNEQFF
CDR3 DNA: TGTGCCAGCACTGCTAGCTCCTACAATGAGCAGTTCTTC

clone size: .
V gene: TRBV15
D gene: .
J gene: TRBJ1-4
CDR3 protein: CATSPLTGGHEKLFF
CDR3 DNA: TGTGCCACCAGCCCGCTTACGGGGGGCCATGAAAAACTGTTTTTT

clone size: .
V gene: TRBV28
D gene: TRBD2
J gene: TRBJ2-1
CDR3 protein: CASSFSLAGSNEQFF
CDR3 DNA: TGTGCCAGCAGTTTCTCCCTAGCGGGGAGCAATGAGCAGTTCTTC

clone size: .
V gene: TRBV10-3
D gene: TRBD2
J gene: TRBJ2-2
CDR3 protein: CAIKVGLGTENTGELFF
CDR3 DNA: TGTGCCATCAAGGTAGGACTAGGGACGGAAAACACCGGGGAGCTGTTTTTT

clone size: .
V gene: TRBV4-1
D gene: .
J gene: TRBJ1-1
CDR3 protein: CASSQVLVSRTEAFF
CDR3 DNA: TGCGCCAGCAGCCAAGTTTTGGTCTCGAGGACTGAAGCTTTCTTT

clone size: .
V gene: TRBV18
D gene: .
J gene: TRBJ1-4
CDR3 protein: CASSLYTQGSNEKLFF
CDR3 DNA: TGTGCCAGCTCCCTGTACACACAGGGTTCTAATGAAAAACTGTTTTTT

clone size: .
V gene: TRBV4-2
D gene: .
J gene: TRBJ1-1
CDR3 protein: CASSPILDGGTEAFF
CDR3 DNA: TGTGCCAGCAGCCCAATCCTCGATGGGGGGACTGAAGCTTTCTTT

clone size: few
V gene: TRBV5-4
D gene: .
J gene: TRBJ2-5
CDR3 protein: CASSGGTGRSETQYF
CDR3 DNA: TGTGCCAGCAGCGGCGGGACGGGCAGGAGTGAGACCCAGTACTTC

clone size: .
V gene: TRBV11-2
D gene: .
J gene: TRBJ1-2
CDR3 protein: CASSLGQVGYGYTF
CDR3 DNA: TGTGCCAGCAGCTTAGGGCAGGTTGGATATGGCTACACCTTC

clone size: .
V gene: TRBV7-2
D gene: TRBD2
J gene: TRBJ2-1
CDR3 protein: CASSLGFGGAANEQFF
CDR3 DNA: TGTGCCAGCAGCTTAGGATTCGGGGGGGCGGCCAATGAGCAGTTCTTC

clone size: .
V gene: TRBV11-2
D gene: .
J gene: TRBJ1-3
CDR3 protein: CASSQEHSGNTIYF
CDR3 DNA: TGTGCCAGCAGCCAAGAACACTCTGGAAACACCATATATTTT

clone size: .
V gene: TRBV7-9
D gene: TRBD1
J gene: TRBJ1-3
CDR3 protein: CASSSNRGTVPGNTIYF
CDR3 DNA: TGTGCCAGCAGCTCTAACCGGGGGACAGTTCCTGGAAACACCATATATTTT

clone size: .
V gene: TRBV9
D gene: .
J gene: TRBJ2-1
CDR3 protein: CASSVGVGGNEQFF
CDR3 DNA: TGTGCCAGCAGCGTAGGTGTAGGGGGCAATGAGCAGTTCTTC

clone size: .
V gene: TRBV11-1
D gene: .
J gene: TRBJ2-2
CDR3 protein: CASSSTLGQNTGELFF
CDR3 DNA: TGTGCCAGCAGCTCCACCCTTGGACAGAACACCGGGGAGCTGTTTTTT

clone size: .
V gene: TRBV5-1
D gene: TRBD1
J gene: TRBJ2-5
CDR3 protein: CASSLGQAQETQYF
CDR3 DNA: TGCGCCAGCAGCTTAGGACAGGCCCAAGAGACCCAGTACTTC

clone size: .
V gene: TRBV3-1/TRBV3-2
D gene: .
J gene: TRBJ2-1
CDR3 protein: CASSQRLRNEQFF
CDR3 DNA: TGTGCCAGCAGCCAGCGGTTAAGGAATGAGCAGTTCTTC

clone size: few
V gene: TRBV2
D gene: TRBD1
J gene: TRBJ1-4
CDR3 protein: CASSVRTGGRTNEKLFF
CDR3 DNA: TGTGCCAGCAGTGTGAGGACAGGGGGCAGAACTAATGAAAAACTGTTTTTT

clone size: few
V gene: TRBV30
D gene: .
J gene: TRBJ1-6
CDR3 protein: CAWSQDYVLNSPLHF
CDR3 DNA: TGTGCCTGGAGTCAGGACTACGTGCTTAATTCACCCCTCCACTTT

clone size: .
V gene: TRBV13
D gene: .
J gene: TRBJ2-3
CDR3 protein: CASSSDQGSTDTQYF
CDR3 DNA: TGTGCCAGCAGCTCGGACCAGGGGAGCACAGATACGCAGTATTTT

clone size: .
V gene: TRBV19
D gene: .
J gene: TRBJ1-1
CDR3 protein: CASSMGRMNTEAFF
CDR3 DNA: TGTGCCAGTAGTATGGGGCGGATGAACACTGAAGCTTTCTTT

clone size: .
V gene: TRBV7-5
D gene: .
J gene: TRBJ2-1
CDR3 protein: CARSWGWPGGTYNEQFF
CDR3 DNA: TGTGCCAGAAGCTGGGGATGGCCGGGGGGAACCTACAATGAGCAGTTCTTC

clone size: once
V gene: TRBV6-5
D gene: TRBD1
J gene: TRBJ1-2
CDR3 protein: CASSSGGRGYTF
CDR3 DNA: TGTGCCAGCAGCTCAGGGGGCCGTGGCTACACCTTC

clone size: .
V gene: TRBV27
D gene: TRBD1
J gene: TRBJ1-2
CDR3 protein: CASSLGPTTGAPGYTF
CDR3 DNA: TGTGCCAGCAGTTTGGGTCCGACGACAGGGGCACCTGGCTACACCTTC

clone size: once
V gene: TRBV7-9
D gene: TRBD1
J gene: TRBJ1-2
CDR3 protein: CASSDYRGPLRTYGYTF
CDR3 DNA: TGTGCCAGCAGCGATTACAGGGGTCCCCTGCGAACCTATGGCTACACCTTC

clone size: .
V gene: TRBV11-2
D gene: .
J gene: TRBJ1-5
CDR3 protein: CASSLASLGDQPQHF
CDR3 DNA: TGTGCCAGCAGCTTAGCCTCGTTGGGCGATCAGCCCCAGCATTTT

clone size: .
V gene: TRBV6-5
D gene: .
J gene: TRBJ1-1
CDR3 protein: CASRPAPQGNTEAFF
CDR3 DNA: TGTGCCAGCAGACCAGCACCACAGGGAAACACTGAAGCTTTCTTT

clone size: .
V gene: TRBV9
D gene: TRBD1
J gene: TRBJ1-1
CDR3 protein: CASSTRQGERAEAFF
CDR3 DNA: TGTGCCAGCAGCACACGACAGGGTGAGAGGGCTGAAGCTTTCTTT

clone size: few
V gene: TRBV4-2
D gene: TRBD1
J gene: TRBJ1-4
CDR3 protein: CASSREGVDRGNEKLFF
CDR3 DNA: TGTGCCAGCAGCCGGGAGGGGGTTGACAGGGGAAATGAAAAACTGTTTTTT

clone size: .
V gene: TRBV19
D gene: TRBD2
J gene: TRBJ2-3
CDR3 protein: CASGDTGLARGTQYF
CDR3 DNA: TGTGCCAGCGGGGACACCGGACTAGCCCGAGGAACGCAGTATTTT

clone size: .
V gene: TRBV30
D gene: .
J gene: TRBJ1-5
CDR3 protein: CAWSSGEGGQPQHF
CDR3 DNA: TGTGCCTGGAGTTCAGGAGAAGGAGGTCAGCCCCAGCATTTT

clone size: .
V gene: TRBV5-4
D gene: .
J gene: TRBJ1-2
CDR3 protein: CASSLVGGFGGYTF
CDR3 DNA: TGTGCCAGCAGCTTGGTTGGGGGGTTCGGGGGCTACACCTTC

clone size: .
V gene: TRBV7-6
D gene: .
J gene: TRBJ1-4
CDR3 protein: CASSPPLGKLFF
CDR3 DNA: TGTGCCAGCAGCCCGCCTCTCGGAAAACTGTTTTTT

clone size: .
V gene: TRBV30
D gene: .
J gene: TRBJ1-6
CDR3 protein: CAWRPQADNSPLHF
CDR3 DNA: TGTGCCTGGAGGCCACAGGCGGATAATTCACCCCTCCACTTT

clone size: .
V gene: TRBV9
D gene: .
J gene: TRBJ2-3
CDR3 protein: CASSWGGGGRTDTQYF
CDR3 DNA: TGTGCCAGCAGCTGGGGAGGGGGGGGGCGCACAGATACGCAGTATTTT

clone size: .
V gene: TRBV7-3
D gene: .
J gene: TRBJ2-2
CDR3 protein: CASKGRRDTGELFF
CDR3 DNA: TGTGCCAGCAAAGGGCGGAGGGACACCGGGGAGCTGTTTTTT

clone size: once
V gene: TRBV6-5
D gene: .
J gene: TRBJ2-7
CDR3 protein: CASRTDLGSYEQYF
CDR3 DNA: TGTGCCAGCAGAACCGACTTAGGTTCCTACGAGCAGTACTTC

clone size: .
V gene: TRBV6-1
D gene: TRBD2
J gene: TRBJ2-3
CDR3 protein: CASSGSKSSGGTDTQYF
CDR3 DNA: TGTGCCAGCAGTGGCTCAAAATCTAGCGGGGGTACAGATACGCAGTATTTT

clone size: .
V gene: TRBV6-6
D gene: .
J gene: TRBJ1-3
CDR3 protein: CASSYSGPDSGNTIYF
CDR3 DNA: TGTGCCAGCAGTTACTCTGGGCCGGACTCTGGAAACACCATATATTTT

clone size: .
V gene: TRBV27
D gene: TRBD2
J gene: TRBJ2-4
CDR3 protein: CASRLAGGKNIQYF
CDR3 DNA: TGTGCCAGCAGACTAGCGGGGGGCAAAAACATTCAGTACTTC

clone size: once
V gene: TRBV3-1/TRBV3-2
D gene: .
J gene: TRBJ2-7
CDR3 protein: CASSQSNLVSGLEQYF
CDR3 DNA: TGTGCCAGCAGCCAATCAAACCTCGTATCGGGACTCGAGCAGTACTTC

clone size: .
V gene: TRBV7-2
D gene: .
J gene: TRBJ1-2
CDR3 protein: CASSPTHRDGGGYTF
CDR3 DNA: TGTGCCAGCAGCCCGACCCACAGGGATGGAGGTGGCTACACCTTC

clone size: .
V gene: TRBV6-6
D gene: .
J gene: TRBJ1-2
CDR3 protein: CASSVQGQGGYTF
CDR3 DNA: TGTGCCAGCAGTGTCCAGGGTCAGGGAGGCTACACCTTC